This TCR beta chain appears in the sequencing data of a study of cytomegalovirus exposure and HLA in healthy donors. Study-level results: The study recorded about 150 TCR beta chains that were cytomegalovirus-associated.

Concerning this clone: Antigen unknown.

The length of the CDR3 is 12 residues. J was trimmed by 6 bases and V by 10 bases; bases with no gene match: 4. Germline CDR1 reads MNHEY; CDR2 reads SMNVEV (reference sequence). The PCR made use of 60 Vbeta and 13 Jbeta primers. The assay was immunoSEQ multiplex PCR, and TCRdb's table has in-frame clones only and misses some. Of under 150,000 clones in the sample, 60% to 85% were seen once. The V gene is TRBV27, the J gene TRBJ1-4, with 8 bases identical to TRBD1. This clonotype originated in a woman aged 40 to 55 in good health and CMV-seronegative. Sequenced: PBMCs. CDR3 DNA: TGTGCCACAGACAGGGGAGATGAAAAACTGTTTTTT. The encoded protein is CATDRGDEKLFF.